Reported below is one T cell receptor beta chain. Its antigen is still unknown. V lost 3 bases, J lost 1 base, and 11 bases stayed unmatched. CDR3 size: 18 residues. Per the germline V gene, CDR1 is GTSNPN and CDR2 is SVGIG (reference sequence). The data were obtained in a study of radiation and T cells in renal cell carcinoma. General study results and limits: Dominant CDR3 motifs were more common in irradiated tumors than controls.

This table comes from immunoSEQ multiplex PCR, and its TCRdb copy is limited to in-frame clones, with some not included. In the table there are some 16,000 clones, about 53% of which are singletons. Treatment of the sample: treatment-naive control, cytoreductive nephrectomy. The sample here was tumor tissue, taken from a patient whose treatment was nephrectomy without radiotherapy. The chain links TRBV30 to TRBJ2-2; the match to TRBD2 covers 10 bases. The clonotype comes from a man between 35 and 55 years old with renal cell carcinoma. The CDR3 DNA is TGTGCCTGGAGCCAAACCACTCTAGCGGGGGAGAACACCGGGGAGCTGTTTTTT. Its translation: CAWSQTTLAGENTGELFF.